This T cell receptor (beta chain) is drawn from a study of T cell repertoires in cytomegalovirus infection. At the level of the study: Use of recently identified HLA-C-restricted and well-studied HLA-B-restricted CMV epitopes was part of the study. Both a matching HLA type and CMV infection were indicated by public TCR beta signatures. Study-wide results and limits: There were HLA-C-restricted CMV-specific TCR beta clonotypes dominating the ex vivo response.

On this clonotype itself: Antigen: not known.

MiXCR, applied by TCRdb to the reads, yields one record per CDR3 protein. This table holds about 55,000 distinct CDR3 sequences, over 15% found once. Germline V CDR1 and CDR2: MNHEY, SMNVEV (reference sequence). V lost 5 bases to trimming and J lost 8 bases; unmatched junction nucleotides: 9. The CDR3 runs to 15 residues. The origin of this receptor is a human donor in good health (CMV status not recorded). Some clones in this sample may be carry-over from other donors' samples. Source: CD8+ T cells from cultured PBMCs, taken from culture after CMV antigen stimulation. The chain recombines TRBV27 with TRBJ2-1; 10 positions agree with TRBD2. The CDR3 here is CASSASSGGAYEQFF. The CDR3 DNA is TGTGCCAGCAGTGCCTCCAGCGGGGGGGCTTATGAGCAGTTCTTC.